This is a list of T cell receptor beta chains from one sample in a study of blood T cell repertoires in COVID-19. Sequenced by immunoSEQ multiplex PCR; TCRdb stores in-frame clones only, minus some. This table has over 120,000 clones, roughly 90% appearing once. Sequencing was done on a sample of peripheral blood. Source of these receptors: a human donor in a cohort sampled during active COVID-19. Each CDR3 is given with its conserved first and last residue. A D gene is named only where the DNA matches it firmly. Clone size is not always given. Where it is, it says once, few, many or a class for expanded clones.

TRBJ1-2,TRBV5-6,few,TRBD1,CASSLEGTGYLNYGYTF,TGTGCCAGCAGCTTGGAGGGGACAGGCTACCTCAACTATGGCTACACCTTC
TRBJ2-7,TRBV4-1,.,TRBD1,CASSQDLQGASYEQYF,TGCGCCAGCAGCCAAGATCTTCAGGGGGCAAGCTACGAGCAGTACTTC
TRBJ1-5,TRBV19,.,.,CASSLGTLFNQPQHF,TGTGCCAGTAGCCTCGGGACACTTTTCAATCAGCCCCAGCATTTT
TRBJ2-5,TRBV12-3/TRBV12-4,.,.,CASSFSRGETQYF,TGTGCCAGCAGTTTCTCGCGGGGAGAGACCCAGTACTTC
TRBJ1-2,TRBV6-5,once,.,CASSYDHSLYYGYTF,TGTGCCAGCAGTTACGATCACAGTTTATACTATGGCTACACCTTC
TRBJ2-3,TRBV14,.,.,CASSPLVQGSTQYF,TGTGCCAGCAGTCCCCTGGTTCAAGGGAGTACGCAGTATTTT
TRBJ1-2,TRBV2,.,.,CASRPGGLVYGYTF,TGTGCCAGCAGACCCGGCGGACTGGTCTATGGCTACACCTTC
TRBJ2-5,TRBV9,.,TRBD2,CASSATRPTGLAGGYQETQYF,TGTGCCAGCAGCGCCACCCGACCCACAGGACTAGCGGGGGGTTACCAAGAGACCCAGTACTTC
TRBJ2-1,TRBV5-1,.,.,CASSLVIGGHNEQFF,TGCGCCAGCAGCTTGGTCATCGGGGGGCACAATGAGCAGTTCTTC
TRBJ1-3,TRBV27,.,.,CASRRRESSGNTIYF,TGTGCCAGCAGGAGACGGGAGAGCTCTGGAAACACCATATATTTT
TRBJ2-5,TRBV3-1/TRBV3-2,.,TRBD2,CASSQGVAGGGETQYF,TGTGCCAGCAGCCAAGGAGTAGCGGGGGGCGGGGAGACCCAGTACTTC
TRBJ2-3,TRBV4-3,once,TRBD1,CASSPRQGVFTDTQYF,TGCGCCAGCAGCCCCCGCCAGGGGGTTTTTACAGATACGCAGTATTTT
TRBJ1-1,TRBV25-1,.,.,CASSERDLGGTEAFF,TGTGCCAGCAGTGAACGGGACCTCGGAGGGACTGAAGCTTTCTTT
TRBJ1-1,TRBV4-3,once,TRBD1,CASSQGYTGGYTEAFF,TGCGCCAGCAGCCAAGGTTATACAGGGGGGTACACTGAAGCTTTCTTT
TRBJ1-1,TRBV6-5,.,TRBD1,CASSPGQGWTEAFF,TGTGCCAGCAGCCCCGGACAGGGATGGACTGAAGCTTTCTTT
TRBJ2-1,TRBV5-1,.,TRBD1,CASSFGTGAGNEQFF,TGCGCCAGCAGCTTCGGGACAGGGGCCGGCAATGAGCAGTTCTTC
TRBJ2-5,TRBV28,.,.,CASSSVFQETQYF,TGTGCCAGCAGCTCCGTATTTCAAGAGACCCAGTACTTC
TRBJ2-3,TRBV10-3,.,TRBD2,CAISLAGSTDTQYF,TGTGCCATCAGCCTAGCGGGGAGCACAGATACGCAGTATTTT
TRBJ2-1,TRBV6-2/TRBV6-3,.,TRBD2,CASSRIRDYYNEQFF,TGTGCCAGCAGCCGGATCAGGGACTACTACAATGAGCAGTTCTTC
TRBJ2-5,TRBV11-2,.,TRBD2,CASSLLAGGRETQYF,TGTGCCAGCAGCTTATTAGCGGGGGGACGGGAGACCCAGTACTTC
TRBJ1-6,TRBV2,.,.,CASIPDRSYNSPLHF,TGTGCCAGCATTCCGGACAGATCCTATAATTCACCCCTCCACTTT
TRBJ2-7,TRBV7-3,.,TRBD1,CASSLRQGAHFRYEQYF,TGTGCCAGCAGCTTACGGCAGGGGGCCCATTTCCGATACGAGCAGTACTTC